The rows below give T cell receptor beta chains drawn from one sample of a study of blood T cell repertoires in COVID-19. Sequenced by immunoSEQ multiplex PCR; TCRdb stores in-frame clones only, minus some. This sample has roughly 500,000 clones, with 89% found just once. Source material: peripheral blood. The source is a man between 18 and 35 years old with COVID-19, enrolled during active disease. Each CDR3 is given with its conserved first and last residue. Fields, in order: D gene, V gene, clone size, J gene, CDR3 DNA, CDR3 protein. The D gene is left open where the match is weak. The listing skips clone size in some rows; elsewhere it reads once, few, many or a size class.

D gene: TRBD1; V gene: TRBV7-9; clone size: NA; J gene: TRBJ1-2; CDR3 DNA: TGTGCCAGCAGCTTAGCAATCGGACAGGGGTCTGGCTACACCTTC; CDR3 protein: CASSLAIGQGSGYTF
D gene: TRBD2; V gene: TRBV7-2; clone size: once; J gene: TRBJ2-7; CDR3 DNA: TGTGCCAGCAGCTTAGTGGCTAGCGGGCGCTCTTACGAGCAGTACTTC; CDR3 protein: CASSLVASGRSYEQYF
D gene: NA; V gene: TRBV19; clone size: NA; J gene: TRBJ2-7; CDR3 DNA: TGTGCCAGTAGTATAACAGGCTCAGCCTACGAGCAGTACTTC; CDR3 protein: CASSITGSAYEQYF
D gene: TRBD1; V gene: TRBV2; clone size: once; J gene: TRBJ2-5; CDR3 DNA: TGTGCCAGCAGGGCAGGGGGTCGGGAGACCCAGTACTTC; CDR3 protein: CASRAGGRETQYF
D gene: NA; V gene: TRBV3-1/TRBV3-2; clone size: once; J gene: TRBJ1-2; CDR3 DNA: TGTGCCAGCAGCCAAGGTCCAGGGAACTATGGCTACACCTTC; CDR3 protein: CASSQGPGNYGYTF
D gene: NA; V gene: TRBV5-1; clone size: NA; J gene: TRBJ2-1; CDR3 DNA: TGCGCCAGCAGCTTGGACATCAGCTACAATGAGCAGTTCTTC; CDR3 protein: CASSLDISYNEQFF
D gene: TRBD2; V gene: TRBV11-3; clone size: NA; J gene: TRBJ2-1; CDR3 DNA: TGTGCCAGCAGCATCGGGACTAGCAACGAGCAGTTCTTC; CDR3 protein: CASSIGTSNEQFF
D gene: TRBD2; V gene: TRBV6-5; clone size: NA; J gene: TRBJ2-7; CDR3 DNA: TGTGCCAGCAGAGTAGCGGGGGGTCACGAGCAGTACTTC; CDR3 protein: CASRVAGGHEQYF
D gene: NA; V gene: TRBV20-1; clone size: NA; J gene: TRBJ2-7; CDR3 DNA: TGCAGTTCGGTACAGGGATACGAGCAGTACTTC; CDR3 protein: CSSVQGYEQYF
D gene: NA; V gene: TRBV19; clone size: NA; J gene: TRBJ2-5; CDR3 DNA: TGTGCCAGTAAGGGGCAGGGGCGGTGGGAGACCCAGTACTTC; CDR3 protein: CASKGQGRWETQYF
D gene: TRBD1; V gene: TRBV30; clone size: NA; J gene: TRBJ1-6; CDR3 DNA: TGTGCCTGGAGTGTAGGGACAGGATATAATTCACCCCTCCACTTT; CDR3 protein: CAWSVGTGYNSPLHF
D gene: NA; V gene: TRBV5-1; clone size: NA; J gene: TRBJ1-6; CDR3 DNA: TGCGCCAGCAGACCCGACGGACGGACCCCAGGGAATTCACCCCTCCACTTT; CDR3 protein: CASRPDGRTPGNSPLHF
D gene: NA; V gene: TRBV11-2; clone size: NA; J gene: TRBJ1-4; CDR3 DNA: TGTGCCAGCAGCTTAGGAGAACCGGGAAGACTGTTTTTT; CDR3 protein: CASSLGEPGRLFF
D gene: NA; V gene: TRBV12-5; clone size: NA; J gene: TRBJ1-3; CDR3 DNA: TGTGCTAGCCGCCCGAGGTCTGGAAACACCATATATTTT; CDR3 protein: CASRPRSGNTIYF
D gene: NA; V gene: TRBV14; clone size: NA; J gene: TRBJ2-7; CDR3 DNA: TGTGCCAGCAGCCAAGAGAGGGGGAACGGCGAGCAGTACTTC; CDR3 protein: CASSQERGNGEQYF
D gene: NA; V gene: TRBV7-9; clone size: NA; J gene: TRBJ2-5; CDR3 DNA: TGTGCCAGCAGCCGGGGATGGGGAGAGACCCAGTACTTC; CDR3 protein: CASSRGWGETQYF
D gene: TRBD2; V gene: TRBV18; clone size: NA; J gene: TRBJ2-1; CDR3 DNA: TGTGCCAGCTCACCACGGGTAGCGGGGGACAATGAGCAGTTCTTC; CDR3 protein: CASSPRVAGDNEQFF
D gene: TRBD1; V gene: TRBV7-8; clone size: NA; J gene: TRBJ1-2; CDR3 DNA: TGTGCCAGCAGCTTCGGACAGGGATTTGACGGCTACACCTTC; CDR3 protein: CASSFGQGFDGYTF
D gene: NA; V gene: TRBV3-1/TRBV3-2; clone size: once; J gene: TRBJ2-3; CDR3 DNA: TGTGCCAGCAGCCAAGGTCTTGCAGATACGCAGTATTTT; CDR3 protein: CASSQGLADTQYF
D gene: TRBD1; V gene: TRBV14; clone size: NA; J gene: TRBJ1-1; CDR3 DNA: TGTGCCAGCACCTCGGGACAGTTGAAGGGAACTGAAGCTTTCTTT; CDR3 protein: CASTSGQLKGTEAFF
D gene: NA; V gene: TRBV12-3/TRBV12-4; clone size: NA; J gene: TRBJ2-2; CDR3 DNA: TGTGCCAGCAGTTTTCCCGGCACCGGGGAGCTGTTTTTT; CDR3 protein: CASSFPGTGELFF
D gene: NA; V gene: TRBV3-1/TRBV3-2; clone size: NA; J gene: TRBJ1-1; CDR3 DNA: TGTGCCAGCAGCCAAGATATTCAGGAAGCTTTCTTT; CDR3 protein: CASSQDIQEAFF
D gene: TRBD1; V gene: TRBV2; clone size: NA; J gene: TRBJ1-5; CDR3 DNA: TGTGCCAGCAGTTACAGGGGGCAACGCCAGCCCCAGCATTTT; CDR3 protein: CASSYRGQRQPQHF
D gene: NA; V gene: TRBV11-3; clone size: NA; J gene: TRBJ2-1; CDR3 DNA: TGTGCCAGCAGCTTAGCCCCCGGGACCTACAATGAGCAGTTCTTC; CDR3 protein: CASSLAPGTYNEQFF
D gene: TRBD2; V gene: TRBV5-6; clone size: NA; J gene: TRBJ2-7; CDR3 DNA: TGTGCCAGCAGCCCCGGGGGGGGGCACTCCTACGAGCAGTACTTC; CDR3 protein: CASSPGGGHSYEQYF
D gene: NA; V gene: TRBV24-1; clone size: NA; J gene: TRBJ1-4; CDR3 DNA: TGTGCCACCAGTGACCCGGGAGATGAAAAACTGTTTTTT; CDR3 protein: CATSDPGDEKLFF
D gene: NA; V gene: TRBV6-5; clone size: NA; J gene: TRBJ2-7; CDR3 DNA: TGTGCCACCGAACGCCGGGACAAGGGACTATACGAGCAGTACTTC; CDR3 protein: CATERRDKGLYEQYF
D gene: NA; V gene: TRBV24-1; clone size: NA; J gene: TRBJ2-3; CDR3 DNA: TGTGCCACCAGTGGAACGGGAAGGACAGATACGCAGTATTTT; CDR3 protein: CATSGTGRTDTQYF
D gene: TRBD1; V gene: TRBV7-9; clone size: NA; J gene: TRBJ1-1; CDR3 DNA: TGTGCCATCCTTGTGACAGGGGAGAAAGCTTTCTTT; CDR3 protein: CAILVTGEKAFF
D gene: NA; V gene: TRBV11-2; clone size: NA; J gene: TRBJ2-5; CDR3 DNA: TGTGCCAGCAGAGGGGGGGGCGCCCTTGAGACCCAGTACTTC; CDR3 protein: CASRGGGALETQYF
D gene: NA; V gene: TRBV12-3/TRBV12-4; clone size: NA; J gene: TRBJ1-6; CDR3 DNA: TGTGCCAGCAGGCTACAGGAGCATTCACCCCTCCACTTT; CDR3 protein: CASRLQEHSPLHF
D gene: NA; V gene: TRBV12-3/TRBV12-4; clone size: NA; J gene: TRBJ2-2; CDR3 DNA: TGTGCCAGCATTGCGGGACTCACCGGGGAGCTGTTTTTT; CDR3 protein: CASIAGLTGELFF
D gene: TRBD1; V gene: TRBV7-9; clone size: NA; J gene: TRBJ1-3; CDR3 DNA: TGTGCCAGCAGCCAAACCATCGGGAGGGGGCCAGGAAACACCATATATTTT; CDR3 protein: CASSQTIGRGPGNTIYF
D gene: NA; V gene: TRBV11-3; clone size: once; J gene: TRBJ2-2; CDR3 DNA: TGTGCCAGCAGCTCCCCCCAGGGGCGAGTAGGGGGGGAGCTGTTTTTT; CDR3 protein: CASSSPQGRVGGELFF
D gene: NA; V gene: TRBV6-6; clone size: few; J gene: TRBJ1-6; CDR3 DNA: TGTGCCAGCAGTCCCCTGGATCAGGGCGCACATAATTCACCCCTCCACTTT; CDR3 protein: CASSPLDQGAHNSPLHF
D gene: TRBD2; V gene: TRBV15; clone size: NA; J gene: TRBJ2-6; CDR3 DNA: TGTGCCACCAGAGTTAGCGGGAGGCTGGCTGGGGCCAACGTCCTGACTTTC; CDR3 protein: CATRVSGRLAGANVLTF